Below are 17 T cell receptor beta chains sequenced from a single sample in a study of CD8+ T cells in alopecia areata. Treatment: oral pan-JAK inhibitor, 5-10 mg twice daily. Investigators isolated RNA and reverse transcribed it into cDNA to act as the sequencing template. Sequencing was performed with immunoSEQ multiplex PCR; in TCRdb, only in-frame clones are kept and a portion is missing. The sample contains about 200,000 clones, just under 65% of which appear only once. Specimen: CD4+ T cells sorted from blood, collected at roughly week 49, from a patient treated with tofacitinib. The receptors here all came from a human donor with alopecia areata.

This chain links TRBV5-1 with TRBJ2-1; 12 bases align to TRBD1. Germline V CDR1 and CDR2: SGHRS, YFSETQ. This CDR3 region has 15 residues. V was pared by 5 bases and J by 10 bases, with 10 bases of the junction left unmatched. The CDR3 DNA sequence: TGCGCCAGCAGTCTTCCGGGACAGGGGGCGCAGGAGCAGTTCTTC. This sequence encodes CASSLPGQGAQEQFF. Filled out from reference TRBV5-1 and TRBJ2-1, the complete variable domain reads KAGVTQTPRYLIKTRGQQVTLSCSPISGHRSVSWYQQTPGQGLQFLFEYFSETQRNKGNFPGRFSGRQFSNSRSEMNVSTLELGDSALYLCASSLPGQGAQEQFFGPGTRLTVL.

In its sample, this clone was seen many times. The V gene is TRBV28, the J gene TRBJ1-4; D may be TRBD1 (5 bases). The germline CDR1 and CDR2 sequences are MDHEN and SYDVKM. V lost 2 bases and J 0 bases, leaving 7 bases between the germline ends. CDR3 size: 15 residues. CDR3 residues: CASSLGGTTNEKLFF. Written as DNA, the CDR3 is TGTGCCAGCAGTTTAGGGGGGACAACTAATGAAAAACTGTTTTTT.

The rearrangement uses TRBV30 and TRBJ1-4, with a weak D call TRBD1 (6 bases). The CDR3 contains 15 residues. The V gene lost 4 bases and the J gene lost 7 bases, with 19 bases spanning the gap. Germline V gives CDR1 GTSNPN, CDR2 SVGIG (reference sequence). In DNA form, the CDR3 reads TGTGCCTGGACCCCCGGGGGCGGTTTTGTTGAAAAACTGTTTTTT. This translates into CAWTPGGGFVEKLFF.

The chain combines TRBV28 with TRBJ1-5; D is ambiguous. V was trimmed by 3 bases and J by 2 bases, leaving 14 bases between them. The CDR3 extends over 16 amino acids. Looked up from germline, CDR1 is MDHEN and CDR2 is SYDVKM. CDR3: CASSFPVQEGNQPQHF. The CDR3 DNA reads as TGTGCCAGCAGTTTCCCCGTGCAGGAAGGCAATCAGCCCCAGCATTTT.

V usage is TRBV25-1 and J usage is TRBJ1-1; the D is unclear. V was shortened by 1 base and J by 5 bases, with 5 bases between the two germline ends. CDR1 and CDR2 from the germline V gene are MGHDK and SYGVNS. The CDR3 is made up of 12 amino acids. CDR3 in amino acids: CASSEFGTEAFF. DNA of the CDR3: TGTGCCAGCAGTGAATTCGGGACTGAAGCTTTCTTT.

The chain combines TRBV30 with TRBJ2-6; the D gene is possibly TRBD1 (6 bases). V was pared by 2 bases and J by 4 bases, with 15 bases between. Germline CDR1 is GTSNPN and CDR2 is SVGIG (reference sequence). The CDR3 spans 16 residues. The CDR3 spells CAWSISTGIGANVLTF. Written as DNA, the CDR3 is TGTGCCTGGAGTATATCAACAGGGATAGGGGCCAACGTCCTGACTTTC.

The chain joins TRBV6-6 to TRBJ2-3; perhaps D is TRBD1 or TRBD2 (5 bases each). V gave up 4 bases and J gave up 4 bases, with 12 bases separating them. The CDR3 is 14 residues long. Per germline, CDR1 MNHNY and CDR2 SVGAGI (reference sequence). CDR3 bases: TGTGCCAGCAGTTCACGGGGCGGCCCAGATACGCAGTATTTT. Protein: CASSSRGGPDTQYF.

The J gene is TRBJ2-2, the V gene TRBV5-1; 8 bases align to TRBD1. CDR1 is SGHRS, CDR2 YFSETQ, per germline. CDR3 length: 16 residues. Germline trimming cut 7 bases from V and 2 bases from J; bases unmatched to any gene: 10. The CDR3 region is CASFVGTGANTGELFF. The DNA for the CDR3 is TGCGCCAGCTTTGTCGGGACAGGAGCCAACACCGGGGAGCTGTTTTTT.

This clone is a singleton in its sample. The V call is TRBV7-2, the J call TRBJ2-1; the match to TRBD1 covers 7 bases. The junction had 17 bases not matched to a gene; V was cut back by 6 bases and J by 6 bases. This CDR3 is 17 amino acids long. Germline assignment: CDR1 SGHTA and CDR2 FQGNSA. CDR3 DNA: TGTGCCAGCAGTCAAAGACCTCGGGACAGAGTCATCAATGAGCAGTTCTTC. Translating it yields CASSQRPRDRVINEQFF.

The rearrangement uses TRBV9 and TRBJ1-6; 12 bases fit TRBD1. V lost 4 bases to trimming and J lost 7 bases; unmatched junction nucleotides: 6. The CDR3 is 16 residues long. The V gene's germline CDR1 is SGDLS and CDR2 YYNGEE. The CDR3 region has the DNA TGTGCCAGCAGCCTCGAAGGGACAGGGGGCAATTCACCCCTCCACTTT. Amino acid sequence: CASSLEGTGGNSPLHF.

The CDR3 loop is CASSKDSGRVVLTGANVLTF. CDR3 coding DNA: TGTGCCAGCAGCAAAGATAGTGGCAGGGTAGTATTAACTGGGGCCAACGTCCTGACTTTC. The chain recombines TRBV21-1 with TRBJ2-6; TRBD1 reflects the table's D call only, with no check against the DNA. TRBV21-1 is labeled a pseudogene. CDR3 size: 20 residues.

As DNA, the CDR3 is TGTGCCAGCAGTTCAGACAGGGTTTCGTATTTT. This codes for CASSSDRVSYF. The chain joins TRBV7-9 to TRBJ2-3; the match to TRBD1 covers 7 bases. CDR1 SEHNR and CDR2 FQNEAQ come from the germline V gene (reference sequence). J gave up 14 bases and V 6 bases, and 8 bases lay outside the gene matches. CDR3 length: 11 residues.

This clone was picked up one time. The chain joins TRBV4-3 to TRBJ2-2; D possibly matches TRBD1 or TRBD2 (5 bases each). Germline CDR1 is LGHNA and CDR2 is YSLEER. The CDR3 runs 13 residues. The V gene lost 4 bases and the J gene lost 7 bases, with 10 bases spanning the gap. The CDR3 protein is CASSRDLGGELFF. CDR3 DNA: TGCGCCAGCAGCCGGGACCTCGGCGGGGAGCTGTTTTTT.

This chain uses TRBV29-1 with TRBJ1-2; TRBD1 aligns across 7 bases. The germline V gene has CDR1 SQVTM and CDR2 ANQGSEA. The V gene end was trimmed by 6 bases and the J gene end by 2 bases; junction bases not matched to a gene: 9. The CDR3 has 14 amino acids. The CDR3 DNA reads as TGCAGCGTAGTCGGGCAGGGGGAAAACTATGGCTACACCTTC. Translation gives CSVVGQGENYGYTF.

This chain links TRBV2 with TRBJ2-5; TRBD1 might be the D (5 bases). With 1 base removed from V and 10 bases from J, the gap between germline ends came to 7 bases. From germline, CDR1 is SNHLY and CDR2 FYNNEI. The CDR3 covers 11 residues. The CDR3 protein is CASSEGGGQYF. CDR3 coding DNA: TGTGCCAGCAGTGAAGGGGGCGGCCAGTACTTC. Using reference TRBV2 and TRBJ2-5 for the parts outside the CDR3, the full variable domain is EPEVTQTPSHQVTQMGQEVILRCVPISNHLYFYWYRQILGQKVEFLVSFYNNEISEKSEIFDDQFSVERPDGSNFTLKIRSTKLEDSAMYFCASSEGGGQYFGPGTRLLVL.

This clone was detected a few times. The V gene is TRBV13, the J gene TRBJ1-1, with D perhaps matching TRBD1 (5 bases). The CDR3 contains 15 residues. The germline V gene encodes CDR1 PRHDT and CDR2 FYEKMQ (reference sequence). The V end lost 7 bases, the J end lost 2 bases, and 17 bases lay between the germline ends. CDR3 in amino acids: CASTRGRRENTEAFF. In DNA, the CDR3 is TGTGCCAGCACCCGGGGGAGAAGGGAAAACACTGAAGCTTTCTTT.

The CDR3 DNA reads as TGTGCCAGCACCCCCGTTGTTGGCTCACCCCTCCACTTT. The encoded protein is CASTPVVGSPLHF. V gene TRBV7-6 combines with J gene TRBJ1-6; D is unresolved. With 7 bases removed from V and 10 bases from J, the gap between germline ends came to 14 bases. CDR1 SGHVS and CDR2 FNYEAQ come from the germline V gene. The CDR3 is 13 amino acids.